This T cell receptor beta chain comes out of a study of control samples from healthy donors and cancer patients (dated by TCRdb to the early 2020s). Preparation of the library involved the immunoSEQ multiplex PCR assay. TCRdb provides this immuneACCESS table in a form limited to in-frame rearrangements. Some clones are lacking; in checked studies, under half of them reflect an unresolved V gene, and why the rest are absent is not known. Present in this sample are around 30,000 clones, approximately 93% of which were seen just once. Of the sample, 1.5% to 2% falls within the top ten clones. On this clone: Its antigen is unknown. Base quality data are lacking; no much larger clone is found one base away.

The clonotype originates from a man aged 40-49 years with colorectal cancer. The sequenced sample consisted of PBMCs.

The CDR3 here reads CASSPGGNEKLFF. The nucleotide sequence is given as TGTGCCAGCAGCCCGGGGGGGAATGAAAAACTGTTTTTT. Recombination joined TRBV7-2 with TRBJ1-4; tentative D gene TRBD1, with 5 bases matching. The CDR3 starts with the cysteine, ends with the phenylalanine, and has 13 residues. Just CDR3 DNA is preserved here, 39 bases in frame from base 1. Trimming costs V 5 bases and J 5 bases, and their ends lie 9 bases apart. CDR1 and CDR2 are read off the germline V gene as SGHTA and FQGNSA. Where the CDR3 stops, the reference TRBV7-2 and TRBJ1-4 genes take over; the full variable domain is GAGVSQSPSNKVTEKGKDVELRCDPISGHTALYWYRQSLGQGLEFLIYFQGNSAPDKSGLPSDRFSAERTGGSVSTLTIQRTQQEDSAVYLCASSPGGNEKLFFGSGTQLSVL.